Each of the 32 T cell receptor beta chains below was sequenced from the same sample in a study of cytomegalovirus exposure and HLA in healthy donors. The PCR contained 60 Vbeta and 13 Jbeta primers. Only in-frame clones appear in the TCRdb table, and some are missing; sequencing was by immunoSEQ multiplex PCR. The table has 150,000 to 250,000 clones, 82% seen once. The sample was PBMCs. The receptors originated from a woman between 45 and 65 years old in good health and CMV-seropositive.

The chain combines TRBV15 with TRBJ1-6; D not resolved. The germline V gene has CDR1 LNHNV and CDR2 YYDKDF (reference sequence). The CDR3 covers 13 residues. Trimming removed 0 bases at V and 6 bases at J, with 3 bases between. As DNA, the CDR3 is TGTGCCACCAGCAGAGACTTTAATTCACCCCTCCACTTT. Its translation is CATSRDFNSPLHF.

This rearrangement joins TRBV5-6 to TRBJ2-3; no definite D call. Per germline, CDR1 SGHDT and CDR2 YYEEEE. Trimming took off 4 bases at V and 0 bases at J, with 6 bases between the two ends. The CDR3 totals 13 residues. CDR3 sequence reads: CASSQRSTDTQYF. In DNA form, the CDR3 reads TGTGCCAGCAGCCAGAGGAGCACAGATACGCAGTATTTT.

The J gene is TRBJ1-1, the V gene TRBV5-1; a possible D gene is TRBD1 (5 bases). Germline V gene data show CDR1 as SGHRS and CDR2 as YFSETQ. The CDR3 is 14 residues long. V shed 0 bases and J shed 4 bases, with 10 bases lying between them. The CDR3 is CASSLGGGGTEAFF. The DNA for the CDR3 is TGCGCCAGCAGCTTGGGTGGGGGGGGCACTGAAGCTTTCTTT.

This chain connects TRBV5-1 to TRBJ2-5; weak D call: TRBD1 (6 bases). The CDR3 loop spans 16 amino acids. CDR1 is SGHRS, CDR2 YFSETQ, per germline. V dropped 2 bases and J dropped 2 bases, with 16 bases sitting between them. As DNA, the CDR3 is TGCGCCAGCAGCTTCTCCGGGACACTGGGACAAGAGACCCAGTACTTC. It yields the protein CASSFSGTLGQETQYF.

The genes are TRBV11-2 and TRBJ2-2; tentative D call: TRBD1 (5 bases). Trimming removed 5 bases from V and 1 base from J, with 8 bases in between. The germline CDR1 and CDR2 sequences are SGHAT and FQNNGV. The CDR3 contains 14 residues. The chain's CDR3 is CASSPQENTGELFF. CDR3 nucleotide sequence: TGTGCCAGCAGCCCACAGGAGAACACCGGGGAGCTGTTTTTT.

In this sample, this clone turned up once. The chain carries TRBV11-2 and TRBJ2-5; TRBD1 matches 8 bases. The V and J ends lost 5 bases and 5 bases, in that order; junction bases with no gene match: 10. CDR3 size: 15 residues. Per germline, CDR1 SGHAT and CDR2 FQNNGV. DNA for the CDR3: TGTGCCAGCAGCACTGGGACAGGACGAAATGAGACCCAGTACTTC. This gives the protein CASSTGTGRNETQYF. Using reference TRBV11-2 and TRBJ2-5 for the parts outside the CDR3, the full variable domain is EAGVAQSPRYKIIEKRQSVAFWCNPISGHATLYWYQQILGQGPKLLIQFQNNGVVDDSQLPKDRFSAERLKGVDSTLKIQPAKLEDSAVYLCASSTGTGRNETQYFGPGTRLLVL.

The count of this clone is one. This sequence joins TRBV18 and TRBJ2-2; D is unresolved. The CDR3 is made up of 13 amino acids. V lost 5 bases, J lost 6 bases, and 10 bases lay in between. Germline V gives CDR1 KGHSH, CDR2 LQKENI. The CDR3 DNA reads TGTGCCAGCTCATCTATCCCGGCCGGGGAGCTGTTTTTT. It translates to CASSSIPAGELFF.

The CDR3 loop reads CASSLEDSQRGTDTQYF. Written as DNA, the CDR3 is TGCGCCAGCAGCTTAGAGGACTCCCAACGAGGCACAGATACGCAGTATTTT. The chain has TRBV5-1 and TRBJ2-3; D possibly corresponds to TRBD2 (5 bases). The CDR3 sequence is 17 residues long. V was pared by 2 bases and J by 1 base, with 17 bases between. Germline CDR1 reads SGHRS; CDR2 reads YFSETQ.

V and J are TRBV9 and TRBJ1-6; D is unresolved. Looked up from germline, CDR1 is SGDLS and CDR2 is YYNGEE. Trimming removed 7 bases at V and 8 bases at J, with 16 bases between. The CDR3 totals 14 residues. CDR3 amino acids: CASSFQDFDSPLHF. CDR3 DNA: TGTGCCAGCTCCTTCCAAGACTTCGATTCACCCCTCCACTTT.

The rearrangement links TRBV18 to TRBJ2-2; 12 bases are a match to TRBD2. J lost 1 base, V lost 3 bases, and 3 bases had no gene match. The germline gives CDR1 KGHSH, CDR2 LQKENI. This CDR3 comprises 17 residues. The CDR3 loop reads CASSPEGLAGNTGELFF. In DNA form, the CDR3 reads TGTGCCAGCTCACCGGAGGGACTAGCGGGGAACACCGGGGAGCTGTTTTTT. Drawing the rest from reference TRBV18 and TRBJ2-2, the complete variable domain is NAGVMQNPRHLVRRRGQEARLRCSPMKGHSHVYWYRQLPEEGLKFMVYLQKENIIDESGMPKERFSAEFPKEGPSILRIQQVVRGDSAAYFCASSPEGLAGNTGELFFGEGSRLTVL.

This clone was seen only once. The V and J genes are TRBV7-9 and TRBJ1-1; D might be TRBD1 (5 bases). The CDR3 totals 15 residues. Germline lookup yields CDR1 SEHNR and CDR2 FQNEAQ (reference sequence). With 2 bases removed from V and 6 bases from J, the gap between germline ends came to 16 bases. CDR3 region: CASSLQGGKGSEAFF. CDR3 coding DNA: TGTGCCAGCAGCTTACAGGGCGGGAAGGGCTCTGAAGCTTTCTTT.

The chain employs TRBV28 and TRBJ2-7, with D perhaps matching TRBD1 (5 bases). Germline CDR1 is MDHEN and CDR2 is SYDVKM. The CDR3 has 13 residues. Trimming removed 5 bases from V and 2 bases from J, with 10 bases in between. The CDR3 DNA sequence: TGTGCCAGCAGTGAAGACAGCCCCTACGAGCAGTACTTC. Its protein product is CASSEDSPYEQYF.

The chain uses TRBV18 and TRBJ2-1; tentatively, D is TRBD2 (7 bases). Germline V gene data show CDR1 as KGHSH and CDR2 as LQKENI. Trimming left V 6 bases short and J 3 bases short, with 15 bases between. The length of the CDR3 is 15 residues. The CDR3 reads CASSLGGANYNEQFF. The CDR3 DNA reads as TGTGCCAGCTCCTTGGGGGGGGCGAACTACAATGAGCAGTTCTTC.

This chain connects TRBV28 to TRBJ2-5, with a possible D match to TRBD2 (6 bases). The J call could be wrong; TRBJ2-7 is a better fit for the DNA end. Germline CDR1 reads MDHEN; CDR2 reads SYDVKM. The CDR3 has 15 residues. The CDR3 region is CASSLGSGFDYEQYF. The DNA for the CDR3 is TGTGCCAGCAGTTTAGGGAGCGGGTTTGACTACGAGCAGTACTTC.

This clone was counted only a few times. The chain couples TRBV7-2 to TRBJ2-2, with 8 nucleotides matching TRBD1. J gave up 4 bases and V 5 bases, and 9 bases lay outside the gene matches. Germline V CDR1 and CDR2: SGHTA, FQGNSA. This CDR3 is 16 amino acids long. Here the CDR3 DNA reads TGTGCCAGCAGCCCGAACAGGGGGACCGTCACCGGGGAGCTGTTTTTT. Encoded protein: CASSPNRGTVTGELFF.

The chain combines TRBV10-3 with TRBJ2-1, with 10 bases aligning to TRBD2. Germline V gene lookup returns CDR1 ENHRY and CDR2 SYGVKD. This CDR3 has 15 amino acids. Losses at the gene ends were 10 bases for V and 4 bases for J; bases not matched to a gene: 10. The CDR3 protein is CATFPELAGYNEQFF. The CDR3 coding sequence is TGTGCCACATTTCCAGAACTAGCGGGATACAATGAGCAGTTCTTC.

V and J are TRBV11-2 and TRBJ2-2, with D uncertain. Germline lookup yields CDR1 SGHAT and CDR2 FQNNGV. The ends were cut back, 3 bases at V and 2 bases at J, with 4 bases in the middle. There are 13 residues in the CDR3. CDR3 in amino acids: CASSFLNTGELFF. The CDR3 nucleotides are TGTGCCAGCAGCTTCCTAAACACCGGGGAGCTGTTTTTT.

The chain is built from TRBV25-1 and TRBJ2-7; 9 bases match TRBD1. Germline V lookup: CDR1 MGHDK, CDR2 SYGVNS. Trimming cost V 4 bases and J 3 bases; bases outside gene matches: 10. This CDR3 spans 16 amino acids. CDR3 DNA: TGTGCCAGCAGTGGATCCCGGGACAGGGTTTTCTACGAGCAGTACTTC. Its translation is CASSGSRDRVFYEQYF.

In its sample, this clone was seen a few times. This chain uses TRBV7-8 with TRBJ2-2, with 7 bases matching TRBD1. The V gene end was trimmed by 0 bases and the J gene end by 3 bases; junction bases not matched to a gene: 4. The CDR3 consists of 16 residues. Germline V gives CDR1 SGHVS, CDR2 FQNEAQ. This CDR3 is CASSLARQGYTGELFF. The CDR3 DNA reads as TGTGCCAGCAGCTTAGCCCGACAGGGATACACCGGGGAGCTGTTTTTT.

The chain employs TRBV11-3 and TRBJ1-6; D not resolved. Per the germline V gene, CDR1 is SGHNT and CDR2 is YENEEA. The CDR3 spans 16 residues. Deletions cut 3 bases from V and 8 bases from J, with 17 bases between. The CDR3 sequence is CASSFPPRRPDSPLHF. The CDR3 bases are TGTGCCAGCAGCTTTCCTCCCCGCAGGCCTGATTCACCCCTCCACTTT.

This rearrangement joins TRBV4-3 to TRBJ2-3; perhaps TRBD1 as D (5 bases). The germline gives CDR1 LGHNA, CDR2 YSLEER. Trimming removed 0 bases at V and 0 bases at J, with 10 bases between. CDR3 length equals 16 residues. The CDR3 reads CASSQDRRASTDTQYF. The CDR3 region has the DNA TGCGCCAGCAGCCAAGATCGCAGGGCAAGCACAGATACGCAGTATTTT.

CDR3 nucleotides: TGTGCCAGCAGCGAGGCAGGGGTAGGCTACGAGCAGTACTTC. Residues: CASSEAGVGYEQYF. The chain uses TRBV9 and TRBJ2-7; the D gene is possibly TRBD1 (6 bases). CDR1 SGDLS and CDR2 YYNGEE come from the germline V gene. The ends were cut back, 3 bases at V and 3 bases at J, with 13 bases in the middle. This CDR3 spans 14 amino acids.

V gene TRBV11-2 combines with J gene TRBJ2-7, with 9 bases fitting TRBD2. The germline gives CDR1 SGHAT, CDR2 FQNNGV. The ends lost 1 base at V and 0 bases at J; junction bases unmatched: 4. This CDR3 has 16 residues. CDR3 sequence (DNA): TGTGCCAGCAGCTTAGGGAGACTAGCGGCCTCCTACGAGCAGTACTTC. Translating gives CASSLGRLAASYEQYF.

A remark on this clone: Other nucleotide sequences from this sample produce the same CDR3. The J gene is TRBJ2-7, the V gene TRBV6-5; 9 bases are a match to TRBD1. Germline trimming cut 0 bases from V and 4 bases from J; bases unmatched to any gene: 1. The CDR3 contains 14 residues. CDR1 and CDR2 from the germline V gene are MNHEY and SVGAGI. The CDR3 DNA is TGTGCCAGCAGTTACTCCGGACAGGGGTACGAGCAGTACTTC. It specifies CASSYSGQGYEQYF.

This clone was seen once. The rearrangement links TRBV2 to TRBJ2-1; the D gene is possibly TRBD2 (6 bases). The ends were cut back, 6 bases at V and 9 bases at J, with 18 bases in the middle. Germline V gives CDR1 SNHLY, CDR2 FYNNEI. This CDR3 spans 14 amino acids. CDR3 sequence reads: CASSPLMVAAEQFF. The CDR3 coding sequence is TGTGCCAGCAGCCCCCTAATGGTAGCGGCTGAGCAGTTCTTC.

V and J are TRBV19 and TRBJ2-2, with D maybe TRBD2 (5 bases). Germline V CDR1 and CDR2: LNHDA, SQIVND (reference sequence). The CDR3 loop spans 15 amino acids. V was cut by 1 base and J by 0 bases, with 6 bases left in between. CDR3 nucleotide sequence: TGTGCCAGTAGTATAGCGGGATCGAACACCGGGGAGCTGTTTTTT. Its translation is CASSIAGSNTGELFF.

The CDR3 region is CASSLGLAGGPADTQYF. For the CDR3, the DNA is TGTGCCAGCAGCTTAGGTCTTGCGGGAGGGCCGGCAGATACGCAGTATTTT. The gene calls are TRBV11-2 and TRBJ2-3, with 9 bases that match TRBD2. This CDR3 contains 17 residues. The germline V gene has CDR1 SGHAT and CDR2 FQNNGV. The V segment lost 1 base and the J segment 4 bases; nucleotides outside the gene matches: 9.

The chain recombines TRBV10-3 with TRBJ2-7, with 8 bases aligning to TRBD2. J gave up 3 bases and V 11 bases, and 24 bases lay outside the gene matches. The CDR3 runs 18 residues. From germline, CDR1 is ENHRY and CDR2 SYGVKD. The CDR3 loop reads CAVEPRGGASGNSYEQYF. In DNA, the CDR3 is TGTGCCGTAGAGCCCCGGGGGGGGGCCAGCGGGAATAGCTACGAGCAGTACTTC.

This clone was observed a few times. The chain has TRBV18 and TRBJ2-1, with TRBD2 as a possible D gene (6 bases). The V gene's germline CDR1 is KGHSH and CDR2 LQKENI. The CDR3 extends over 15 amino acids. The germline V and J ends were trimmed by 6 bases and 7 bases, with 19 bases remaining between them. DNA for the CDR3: TGTGCCAGCTCCGTAATAGTGCGGGACGAAAATGAGCAGTTCTTC. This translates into CASSVIVRDENEQFF.

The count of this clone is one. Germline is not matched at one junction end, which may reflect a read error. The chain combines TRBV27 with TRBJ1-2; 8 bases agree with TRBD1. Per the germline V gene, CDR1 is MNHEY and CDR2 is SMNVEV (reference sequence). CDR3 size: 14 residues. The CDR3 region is CASSSDREGYGHTF. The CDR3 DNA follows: TGTGCCAGCAGCTCGGACAGGGAGGGCTATGGCCACACCTTC.

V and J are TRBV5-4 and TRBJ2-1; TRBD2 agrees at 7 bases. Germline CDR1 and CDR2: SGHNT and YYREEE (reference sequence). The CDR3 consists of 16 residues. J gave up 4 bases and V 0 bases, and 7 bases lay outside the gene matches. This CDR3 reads CASSLVGGSGYNEQFF. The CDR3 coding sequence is TGTGCCAGCAGCTTGGTTGGCGGGAGCGGGTACAATGAGCAGTTCTTC.

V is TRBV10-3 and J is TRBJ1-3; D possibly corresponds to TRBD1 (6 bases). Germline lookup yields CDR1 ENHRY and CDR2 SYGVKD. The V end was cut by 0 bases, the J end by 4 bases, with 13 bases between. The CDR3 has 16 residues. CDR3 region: CAISESKDRRGNTIYF. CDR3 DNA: TGTGCCATCAGTGAGTCAAAGGACAGAAGAGGAAACACCATATATTTT.